This TCR beta chain was captured in a study of blood T cell repertoires in COVID-19. Study at large: Samples of COVID-19 (acute and convalescent) were obtained from the United States, Italy and Spain. In each case, the material was cDNA or gDNA derived from T cells, B-cell-depleted T cells, or PBMCs.

Trimming shortened V by 7 bases and J by 0 bases, and 17 bases separated the two germline ends. From germline, CDR1 is SGHNT and CDR2 YYREEE (reference sequence). This CDR3 is 15 amino acids long. Measured with immunoSEQ multiplex PCR; TCRdb has only the in-frame clones, and not every one. The sample records around 270,000 clones, about 88% being singletons. Input material: peripheral blood. The chain has TRBV5-4 and TRBJ2-7; D unclear. This clonotype was obtained from a man in his 60s who had recovered from COVID-19. CDR3 sequence reads: CASARWASNSYEQYF. The CDR3 DNA reads TGTGCCAGCGCTCGGTGGGCCTCTAACTCCTACGAGCAGTACTTC.